These 29 T cell receptor beta chains share one sample of origin, sequenced in a study of blood T cell repertoires in COVID-19. Only in-frame clones appear in the TCRdb table, and some are missing; sequencing was by immunoSEQ multiplex PCR. Of about 310,000 clones listed, 80% to 90% are singletons. The material sequenced was PBMCs or T cells enriched from blood (not recorded which). Receptor source: a man in his thirties or forties who had recovered from COVID-19.

V usage is TRBV6-5 and J usage is TRBJ2-1, with 8 nucleotides matching TRBD1. The length of the CDR3 is 14 residues. J was trimmed by 4 bases and V by 6 bases; bases with no gene match: 5. Germline values: CDR1 MNHEY, CDR2 SVGAGI. The CDR3 nucleotides are TGTGCCAGCAGAAGACAGGGGCTTTACAATGAGCAGTTCTTC. Amino acids: CASRRQGLYNEQFF.

J is TRBJ2-1 and V is TRBV25-1; the match to TRBD1 covers 8 bases. V lost 2 bases and J lost 4; bases outside the gene matches: 10. The CDR3 runs to 17 residues. Germline V lookup: CDR1 MGHDK, CDR2 SYGVNS. The CDR3, as DNA: TGTGCCAGCAGTGAAGATAGGGTTGGGACAGGTTACAATGAGCAGTTCTTC. Its translation is CASSEDRVGTGYNEQFF.

The CDR3 DNA reads TGTGCCAGCAGCTCAACAGGGTTTGAAGCTTTCTTT. This encodes CASSSTGFEAFF. V and J are TRBV7-9 and TRBJ1-1, with a weak D call TRBD1 (6 bases). In germline, CDR1 is SEHNR, CDR2 FQNEAQ (reference sequence). The CDR3 totals 12 residues. With 4 bases removed from V and 7 bases from J, the gap between germline ends came to 10 bases.

This clone was seen a single time. The CDR3 here is CASGNWGANYGYTF. For the CDR3, the DNA is TGTGCCAGCGGCAATTGGGGAGCAAACTATGGCTACACCTTC. The rearrangement joins TRBV27 to TRBJ1-2; D call uncertain. This CDR3 spans 14 amino acids. Deletions cut 8 bases from V and 2 bases from J, with 15 bases between. Germline loops: CDR1 MNHEY, CDR2 SMNVEV (reference sequence).

This clone was observed a few times. The chain combines TRBV7-4 with TRBJ1-2; tentative D call: TRBD1 (6 bases). The CDR3 consists of 16 residues. Germline CDR1 and CDR2: SGHVT and SQSDAQ. V dropped 5 bases and J dropped 2 bases, with 18 bases sitting between them. CDR3: CASSTDGTHQNYGYTF. CDR3 nucleotides: TGTGCCAGCAGCACCGACGGGACACACCAAAACTATGGCTACACCTTC.

This chain uses TRBV5-1 with TRBJ1-6, with 7 bases aligning to TRBD1. Trimming cost V 2 bases and J 5 bases; bases outside gene matches: 1. CDR1 and CDR2 from the germline V gene are SGHRS and YFSETQ. CDR3 length: 14 residues. The CDR3 here is CASSLQGNNSPLHF. The CDR3 DNA sequence: TGCGCCAGCAGCTTACAGGGGAATAATTCACCCCTCCACTTT.

The CDR3 DNA sequence: TGTGCCAGCAGTTTACAGGGAAGCTCCTACAATGAGCAGTTCTTC. It yields the protein CASSLQGSSYNEQFF. The chain combines TRBV2 with TRBJ2-1, with a weak D call TRBD1 (6 bases). CDR1 is SNHLY, CDR2 FYNNEI, per germline. V was trimmed by 5 bases and J by 0 bases, leaving 11 bases between them. The CDR3 has 15 residues.

The chain links TRBV5-4 to TRBJ1-1, with 7 bases that match TRBD1. Trimming took 6 bases from V and 0 from J; bases not matched to a gene: 8. Germline CDR1 SGHNT, CDR2 YYREEE (reference sequence). The CDR3 contains 15 residues. For the CDR3, the DNA is TGTGCCAGCAAGCCGGGACAGACCATGAACACTGAAGCTTTCTTT. Translating it yields CASKPGQTMNTEAFF.

The CDR3: CASSQDLAGTYGTQYF. DNA of the CDR3: TGTGCCAGCAGCCAAGATTTAGCGGGGACGTATGGTACGCAGTATTTT. This chain links TRBV4-2 with TRBJ2-3; 8 bases match TRBD2. Germline lookup yields CDR1 LGHNA and CDR2 YNFKEQ. Trimming removed 0 bases from V and 8 bases from J; junction bases left unmatched: 10. There are 16 residues in the CDR3.

The V call is TRBV7-2, the J call TRBJ1-2; a possible D gene is TRBD1 (6 bases). The CDR3 is 10 amino acids. The V end was cut by 4 bases, the J end by 12 bases, with 9 bases between. Germline V gene lookup returns CDR1 SGHTA and CDR2 FQGNSA. The DNA for the CDR3 is TGTGCCAGCAGCTCCGGACAGCACACCTTC. Protein: CASSSGQHTF.

The chain combines TRBV21-1 with TRBJ2-7; the table's D call of TRBD2 was not tested on the DNA. TRBV21-1 is designated a pseudogene. CDR3 size: 20 residues. The CDR3 DNA sequence: TGTGCCAGCAGCAAACTGACGAGGGTACCGCACCCATCCCTCTCCTACGAGCAGTACTTC. This sequence encodes CASSKLTRVPHPSLSYEQYF.

The count of this clone is one. The CDR3 reads CATSGRGGWETQYF. The CDR3 nucleotides read TGTGCCACCAGTGGTCGGGGGGGCTGGGAGACCCAGTACTTC. This chain uses TRBV24-1 with TRBJ2-5, with TRBD2 matching 8 bases. CDR3 length equals 14 residues. Trimming at V came to 5 bases and at J to 5 bases, leaving 6 bases not matched to a gene. From germline, CDR1 is KGHDR and CDR2 SFDVKD.

The chain combines TRBV19 with TRBJ1-4, with D unresolved. The V gene's germline CDR1 is LNHDA and CDR2 SQIVND (reference sequence). The CDR3 is made up of 15 amino acids. V was shortened by 0 bases and J by 5 bases, with 10 bases between the two germline ends. In DNA, the CDR3 is TGTGCCAGTAGTATAGACCGCAACTTAAATGAAAAACTGTTTTTT. This translates into CASSIDRNLNEKLFF.

This chain joins TRBV7-3 and TRBJ2-1; 8 bases match TRBD2. Losses at the gene ends were 1 base for V and 7 bases for J; bases not matched to a gene: 6. The CDR3 has 15 amino acids. Germline V gene lookup returns CDR1 SGHTA and CDR2 FQGTGA. CDR3 sequence reads: CASSLSGGGRNEQFF. The CDR3 nucleotides are TGTGCCAGCAGCTTAAGCGGCGGGGGGAGAAATGAGCAGTTCTTC.

V usage is TRBV4-1 and J usage is TRBJ1-2; D unresolved. The germline V gene encodes CDR1 MGHRA and CDR2 YSYEKL. The CDR3 spans 15 residues. V dropped 0 bases and J dropped 3 bases, with 11 bases sitting between them. The CDR3 coding sequence is TGCGCCAGCAGCCAAGAAAGTCGAGATTACTATGGCTACACCTTC. Protein: CASSQESRDYYGYTF.

V and J are TRBV6-5 and TRBJ2-1; D may be TRBD2 (6 bases). Trimming removed 7 bases at V and 8 bases at J, with 21 bases between. Germline V gene lookup returns CDR1 MNHEY and CDR2 SVGAGI. The length of the CDR3 is 15 residues. This CDR3 is CASTLLAGPSYEQFF. The CDR3 DNA is TGTGCCAGCACCCTCCTGGCGGGGCCCTCCTATGAGCAGTTCTTC.

This chain links TRBV9 with TRBJ1-5, with a possible D match to TRBD1 (5 bases). Germline V lookup: CDR1 SGDLS, CDR2 YYNGEE. Deletions cut 0 bases from V and 2 bases from J, with 12 bases between. CDR3 length: 16 amino acids. The CDR3 region has the DNA TGTGCCAGCAGCGTAGGTTTCGGAGGGGGCAATCAGCCCCAGCATTTT. Translation gives CASSVGFGGGNQPQHF. Using reference TRBV9 and TRBJ1-5 for the parts outside the CDR3, the full variable domain is DSGVTQTPKHLITATGQRVTLRCSPRSGDLSVYWYQQSLDQGLQFLIQYYNGEERAKGNILERFSAQQFPDLHSELNLSSLELGDSALYFCASSVGFGGGNQPQHFGDGTRLSIL.

This clone has only one observation. The V call is TRBV5-6, the J call TRBJ1-4; 9 bases are a match to TRBD1. The ends lost 3 bases at V and 3 bases at J; junction bases unmatched: 3. Germline V lookup: CDR1 SGHDT, CDR2 YYEEEE. The CDR3 extends over 15 amino acids. CDR3 region: CASSSWDRANEKLFF. Written as DNA, the CDR3 is TGTGCCAGCAGCTCATGGGACAGGGCTAATGAAAAACTGTTTTTT.

This clone was found once. The rearrangement uses TRBV5-1 and TRBJ1-1, with 10 bases matching TRBD1. V dropped 5 bases and J dropped 1; count of bases not matched to a gene: 8. CDR1 and CDR2 from the germline V gene are SGHRS and YFSETQ. The CDR3 length is 16 residues. CDR3 nucleotides: TGCGCCAGCAGACGCGGACAGGGGGTATGGAACACTGAAGCTTTCTTT. Translation gives CASRRGQGVWNTEAFF.

V gene TRBV27 combines with J gene TRBJ2-7, with 10 bases matching TRBD1. Unmatched junction bases numbered 10, after V lost 6 bases and J lost 11 bases. Germline loops: CDR1 MNHEY, CDR2 SMNVEV (reference sequence). The CDR3 is made up of 13 amino acids. In DNA, the CDR3 is TGTGCCAGCAGCCCCGAACCGACAGGGGGCGAGTACTTC. Its translation: CASSPEPTGGEYF.

This clone is a singleton in its sample. This chain uses TRBV6-6 with TRBJ1-6; D unresolved. The CDR3 sequence is 13 residues long. Trimming took 6 bases from V and 9 from J, leaving 12 bases between them. Per germline, CDR1 MNHNY and CDR2 SVGAGI (reference sequence). The CDR3 DNA follows: TGTGCCAGCAGACTCTATTCGGGTTCACCCCTCCACTTT. Residues: CASRLYSGSPLHF.

The V and J genes are TRBV5-8 and TRBJ2-5; D is ambiguous. This CDR3 has 14 residues. Germline CDR1 reads SGHTS; CDR2 reads YDEGEE. V lost 0 bases and J lost 0, with 6 bases in between. CDR3 DNA sequence: TGTGCCAGCAGCTTGGACAATCACCAAGAGACCCAGTACTTC. Protein sequence: CASSLDNHQETQYF.

This clone was detected only once. V and J are TRBV27 and TRBJ1-2, with a tentative D call TRBD1 (5 bases). V was cut by 3 bases and J by 0 bases, with 11 bases left in between. The length of the CDR3 is 15 residues. Germline V gene data show CDR1 as MNHEY and CDR2 as SMNVEV (reference sequence). The CDR3: CASSFQGIANYGYTF. In nucleotides, the CDR3 is TGTGCCAGCAGTTTCCAGGGAATAGCTAACTATGGCTACACCTTC.

This chain uses TRBV7-8 with TRBJ1-6; TRBD1 matches at 7 bases. The CDR3 loop spans 14 amino acids. J lost 5 bases, V lost 5 bases, and 3 bases had no gene match. Per the germline V gene, CDR1 is SGHVS and CDR2 is FQNEAQ. CDR3 coding DNA: TGTGCCAGCAGCAGGGACAGCAATAATTCACCCCTCCACTTT. Protein sequence: CASSRDSNNSPLHF. Based on the CDR3 plus reference TRBV7-8 and TRBJ1-6, the full variable domain is GAGVSQSPRYKVAKRGQDVALRCDPISGHVSLFWYQQALGQGPEFLTYFQNEAQLDKSGLPSDRFFAERPEGSVSTLKIQRTQQEDSAVYLCASSRDSNNSPLHFGNGTRLTVT.

This clone has only one observation. The J gene is TRBJ2-1, the V gene TRBV21-1; the table's TRBD2 call for D was not verified on the DNA. TRBV21-1 is designated a pseudogene. This CDR3 region has 14 residues. In DNA form, the CDR3 reads TGTGCCAGCAGCAAGGCGGTAGCGGGGACAGAAGTGTTCTTC. Encoded protein: CASSKAVAGTEVFF.

The CDR3 DNA sequence: TGCGCCAGCAGCTTGATGTCTAGCGGGGGCCAAGAGACCCAGTACTTC. It codes for CASSLMSSGGQETQYF. The chain recombines TRBV5-1 with TRBJ2-5; 10 bases are a match to TRBD2. Trimming removed 1 base from V and 1 base from J; junction bases left unmatched: 4. The V gene's germline CDR1 is SGHRS and CDR2 YFSETQ. CDR3 length: 16 amino acids.

This clone was observed a single time. The chain is built from TRBV19 and TRBJ2-5; the D gene is possibly TRBD2 (6 bases). Between the trimmed V and J ends, which lost 8 bases and 5 bases, there was a span of 9 bases. The CDR3 runs 11 residues. CDR1 is LNHDA and CDR2 is SQIVND in the germline V gene (reference sequence). This CDR3 reads CASEEGETQYF. CDR3 bases: TGTGCCAGTGAGGAGGGGGAGACCCAGTACTTC.

The genes are TRBV6-2 or TRBV6-3 and TRBJ2-7, with D unresolved. The CDR3 is 17 amino acids. Trimming removed 4 bases from V and 0 bases from J, with 19 bases in between. CDR1 is MNHEY and CDR2 is SVGEGT in the germline V gene. Here the CDR3 reads CASSSLTDPRSSYEQYF. DNA of the CDR3: TGTGCCAGCAGTTCCTTAACCGACCCGCGGAGCTCCTACGAGCAGTACTTC.

This chain connects TRBV7-8 to TRBJ1-2; D is undetermined. Trimming pared 2 bases from V and 1 base from J, leaving 20 bases between. Germline V gene lookup returns CDR1 SGHVS and CDR2 FQNEAQ. This CDR3 region has 18 residues. CDR3 protein: CASSLFRALGDSNYGYTF. DNA for the CDR3: TGTGCCAGCAGCTTATTTCGGGCACTCGGGGATAGTAACTATGGCTACACCTTC.